The subject of this entry is one T cell receptor beta chain. The antigen remains undetermined. Through a sample-barcoded 5' primer and a J-beta primer mix, a second PCR was run for about 6 to 11 cycles. Paired-end reads containing CDR3 totaled no fewer than 3 million for each sample. TCRdb reanalysed the 5' RACE reads using MiXCR and keeps one entry per CDR3 protein. Of fewer than 1 million distinct CDR3 sequences listed, roughly 44% are singletons. CDR1 and CDR2 from the germline V gene are LGHNA and YNFKEQ. V was trimmed by 1 base and J by 5 bases, leaving 22 bases between them. This CDR3 is 18 amino acids long. Extracted total RNA amounted to at least 5.5 micrograms for each sample. This entry is derived from a study of blood T cells in healthy people across ages. General study findings and limits: When set beside aged donors, long-lived donors presented more naive CD4+ cells and higher diversity. A conclusive naive versus antigen-experienced comparison was prevented by the unsorted PBMCs.

V and J are TRBV4-2 and TRBJ2-3; TRBD2 is a possible D gene (6 bases). Sequenced sample: blood. This TCR was recovered from a man aged 55 to 70 in good health. The CDR3, as DNA: TGTGCCAGCAGCCAAGGTCCCACTGGGGGGACTTCACAAGATACGCAGTATTTT. As protein: CASSQGPTGGTSQDTQYF.